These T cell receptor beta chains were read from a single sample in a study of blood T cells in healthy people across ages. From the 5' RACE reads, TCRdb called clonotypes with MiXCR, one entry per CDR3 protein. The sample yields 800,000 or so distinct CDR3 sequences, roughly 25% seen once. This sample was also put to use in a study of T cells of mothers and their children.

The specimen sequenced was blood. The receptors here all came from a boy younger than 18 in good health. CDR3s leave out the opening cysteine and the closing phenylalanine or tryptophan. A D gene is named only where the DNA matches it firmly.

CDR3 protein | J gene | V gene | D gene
ASSPVWENTGELF | TRBJ2-2 | TRBV7-9 | NA
ASSALRRWYEQY | TRBJ2-7 | TRBV11-2 | NA
TSSLDNTEAF | TRBJ1-1 | TRBV28 | NA
AISNRGPSYNEQF | TRBJ2-1 | TRBV10-3 | TRBD1
ASSSGQGPTNSPLH | TRBJ1-6 | TRBV27 | TRBD1
SVAKRANTGELF | TRBJ2-2 | TRBV29-1 | NA
ASSRNTPGTGGLYEQY | TRBJ2-7 | TRBV4-3 | TRBD1
ASSLGRTGMSGELF | TRBJ2-2 | TRBV28 | TRBD1
ASSPIKGDIKLSSSYEQY | TRBJ2-7 | TRBV18 | NA
ASSQGPRKTYNEQF | TRBJ2-1 | TRBV4-2 | NA
ASSLNPDWTQETQY | TRBJ2-5 | TRBV7-3 | NA
ASSALGTKNIQY | TRBJ2-4 | TRBV28 | NA
ASSITGPQN | TRBJ1-4 | TRBV21-1 | NA
SVAERGDNEQF | TRBJ2-1 | TRBV29-1 | TRBD2
ASSYAGQGASANYGYT | TRBJ1-2 | TRBV6-2/TRBV6-3 | TRBD1
SVRPSGRALETQY | TRBJ2-5 | TRBV29-1 | TRBD2
SASASGVGNEQY | TRBJ2-7 | TRBV20-1 | TRBD2
ASSQDPAPAADTQY | TRBJ2-3 | TRBV4-3 | NA
ASSLSIGTPNYGYT | TRBJ1-2 | TRBV27 | NA
ASSFGGRDKNIQY | TRBJ2-4 | TRBV7-2 | NA
ASSPPGAGGVYGYT | TRBJ1-2 | TRBV7-2 | TRBD1
SATGGAYGYT | TRBJ1-2 | TRBV20-1 | NA
ASSADVSGNTIY | TRBJ1-3 | TRBV9 | NA
SASSRSGGAVKETQY | TRBJ2-5 | TRBV20-1 | TRBD2
SARDIANYGYT | TRBJ1-2 | TRBV20-1 | NA
ASSVDSRASQETQY | TRBJ2-5 | TRBV12-3/TRBV12-4 | NA
ATSESGRSTDTQY | TRBJ2-3 | TRBV24-1 | TRBD2
SAKAGTGLLSPLH | TRBJ1-6 | TRBV20-1 | TRBD1
ASSLSPQDRQY | TRBJ2-7 | TRBV12-3/TRBV12-4 | NA
ASSANLAGAIDEQF | TRBJ2-1 | TRBV7-8 | TRBD2
ASWGVYNEQF | TRBJ2-1 | TRBV12-3/TRBV12-4 | NA
ASGSAGGAEAF | TRBJ1-1 | TRBV7-2 | NA
TKDRNNEQF | TRBJ2-1 | TRBV20-1 | TRBD1
ASSIGRQTMNTEAF | TRBJ1-1 | TRBV6-1 | NA
ASSSGQNHEQY | TRBJ2-7 | TRBV7-3 | NA
ASSNTDDTEAF | TRBJ1-1 | TRBV6-2/TRBV6-3 | NA
AISDRSLAGVQETQY | TRBJ2-5 | TRBV10-3 | TRBD2
ASSSKLYRTGEETQY | TRBJ2-5 | TRBV7-9 | NA
ASGQGLTDTQY | TRBJ2-3 | TRBV27 | TRBD1
ASSLHATDTQY | TRBJ2-3 | TRBV27 | NA
ASSQDHGAGETQY | TRBJ2-5 | TRBV4-3 | NA
ASRETFYGYT | TRBJ1-2 | TRBV5-1 | NA
ASSLSRDGSYEQY | TRBJ2-7 | TRBV19 | NA
ASSLEERLAGTYNEQF | NA | TRBV7-8 | TRBD2
ASSFREGYT | TRBJ1-2 | TRBV12-3/TRBV12-4 | NA
SARSGKSYT | TRBJ1-2 | TRBV20-1 | NA
ASSSTGGQLLDEQF | NA | TRBV28 | NA
ASSQDIGGLTDTQY | TRBJ2-3 | TRBV14 | NA
ASSLTSGSIPDTQY | TRBJ2-3 | TRBV12-3/TRBV12-4 | TRBD2
ASSQGGPGGNEQF | TRBJ2-1 | TRBV4-3 | TRBD1
ASSYSSGEGTEAF | TRBJ1-1 | TRBV6-5 | NA
ASAGAPDEQY | TRBJ2-7 | TRBV3-1 | NA
ASSLVLGTRSNNEQF | TRBJ2-1 | TRBV7-2 | TRBD2
SARLAGAQETQY | TRBJ2-5 | TRBV20-1 | TRBD2
ASGTVNSPLH | TRBJ1-6 | TRBV6-2/TRBV6-3 | NA